These 3 T cell receptor beta chains were sequenced from one sample in a study of shared clonotypes between healthy human individuals. Libraries were prepared by immunoSEQ multiplex PCR; TCRdb keeps only in-frame clonotypes and omits some of them. The table includes roughly 2.4 million clones, around 95% detected once. Source material: naive CD4+ T cells sorted from blood. Regarding subset: CD45RA+ positively selected. Every receptor here comes from a man between 18 and 29 years old in good health.

This chain links TRBV6-5 with TRBJ2-7, with 10 bases that match TRBD1. Germline values: CDR1 MNHEY, CDR2 SVGAGI. This CDR3 spans 14 amino acids. The ends lost 8 bases at V and 6 bases at J; junction bases unmatched: 10. CDR3 DNA: TGTGCCAGCGGTACAGGAGGACAGGGGGGCGAGCAGTACTTC. It codes for CASGTGGQGGEQYF.

This chain connects TRBV29-1 to TRBJ1-1; D is uncertain. This CDR3 is 12 amino acids long. The germline CDR1 and CDR2 sequences are SQVTM and ANQGSEA. Trimming removed 5 bases from V and 5 bases from J, with 12 bases in between. This CDR3 is CSVFSHSTEAFF. CDR3 bases: TGCAGCGTTTTCTCCCACTCGACTGAAGCTTTCTTT. The full variable domain, completed using reference TRBV29-1 and TRBJ1-1, is SAVISQKPSRDICQRGTSLTIQCQVDSQVTMMFWYRQQPGQSLTLIATANQGSEATYESGFVIDKFPISRPNLTFSTLTVSNMSPEDSSIYLCSVFSHSTEAFFGQGTRLTVV.

The rearrangement uses TRBV4-1 and TRBJ2-7; D not resolved. The V gene's germline CDR1 is MGHRA and CDR2 YSYEKL. Deletions cut 1 base from V and 2 bases from J, with 12 bases between. This CDR3 comprises 15 residues. The CDR3 nucleotides are TGCGCCAGCAGCCAAGGGTTCAGGCCCCCCTACGAGCAGTACTTC. This codes for CASSQGFRPPYEQYF.